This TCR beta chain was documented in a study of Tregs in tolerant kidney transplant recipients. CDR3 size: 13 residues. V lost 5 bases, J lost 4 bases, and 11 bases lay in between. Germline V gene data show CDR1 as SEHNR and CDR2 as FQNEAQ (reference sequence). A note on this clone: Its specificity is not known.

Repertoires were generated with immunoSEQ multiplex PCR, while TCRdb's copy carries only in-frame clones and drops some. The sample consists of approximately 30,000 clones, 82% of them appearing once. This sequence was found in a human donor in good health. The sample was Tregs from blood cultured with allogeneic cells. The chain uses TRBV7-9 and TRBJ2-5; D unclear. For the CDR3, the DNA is TGTGCCAGCAGCCCGGTGGCAAGAGAGACCCAGTACTTC. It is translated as CASSPVARETQYF.